The rows below give T cell receptor beta chains drawn from one sample of a study of T cells after yellow fever vaccination. One entry per CDR3 protein results from TCRdb running MiXCR on the 5' RACE reads. The sample contains around 590,000 distinct CDR3 sequences, 12% of which appear only once. Sequencing used PBMCs, obtained on the day of the yellow fever booster vaccination. These receptors were collected from a man aged 25 to 45 who received the YFV17D yellow fever vaccine. The CDR3 runs from the conserved cysteine through the conserved F or W. The D gene is left open where the match is weak.

D gene: -
J gene: TRBJ1-1
V gene: TRBV4-3
CDR3 protein: CASSQRWENTEAFF

D gene: TRBD1
J gene: TRBJ2-7
V gene: TRBV30
CDR3 protein: CAWSRSLTGTGGIYEQYF

D gene: TRBD2
J gene: TRBJ2-3
V gene: TRBV6-2/TRBV6-3
CDR3 protein: CASSYSGGPTDTQYF

D gene: -
J gene: TRBJ2-5
V gene: TRBV20-1
CDR3 protein: CSAPSQGASKTQYF

D gene: TRBD1
J gene: TRBJ1-1
V gene: TRBV7-9
CDR3 protein: CASSLDRNEAFF

D gene: TRBD2
J gene: TRBJ2-3
V gene: TRBV7-9
CDR3 protein: CASSLAGSGGPDTQYF

D gene: TRBD2
J gene: TRBJ2-5
V gene: TRBV20-1
CDR3 protein: CSAAGAQETQYF

D gene: TRBD2
J gene: TRBJ2-7
V gene: TRBV6-2/TRBV6-3
CDR3 protein: CASSYMAGGYEQYF

D gene: TRBD1
J gene: TRBJ2-2
V gene: TRBV20-1
CDR3 protein: CSARDPKQGGTGELFF

D gene: TRBD1
J gene: TRBJ1-6
V gene: TRBV15
CDR3 protein: CATRRGQQNSPLHF

D gene: TRBD1
J gene: TRBJ1-4
V gene: TRBV5-1
CDR3 protein: CASSSGQGELFF

D gene: TRBD2
J gene: TRBJ2-7
V gene: TRBV23-1
CDR3 protein: CASSQPNDSPGTSGSDPSYEQYF

D gene: TRBD1
J gene: TRBJ2-7
V gene: TRBV5-1
CDR3 protein: CASSYRGINEQYF

D gene: TRBD1
J gene: TRBJ1-2
V gene: TRBV6-2/TRBV6-3
CDR3 protein: CASSYSTGQASIYGYTF

D gene: -
J gene: TRBJ1-2
V gene: TRBV29-1
CDR3 protein: CSVLQGVPNYGYTF

D gene: -
J gene: TRBJ2-7
V gene: TRBV12-3/TRBV12-4
CDR3 protein: CASSLAPGEQYF

D gene: -
J gene: TRBJ2-1
V gene: TRBV5-1
CDR3 protein: CASSLEPPYNEQFF

D gene: TRBD1
J gene: TRBJ2-2
V gene: TRBV12-3/TRBV12-4
CDR3 protein: CASSLSGGGLELFF

D gene: TRBD2
J gene: TRBJ2-5
V gene: TRBV7-3
CDR3 protein: CASSLGSGSETQYF

D gene: -
J gene: TRBJ2-3
V gene: TRBV20-1
CDR3 protein: CSARLPGARTDTQYF

D gene: -
J gene: TRBJ1-1
V gene: TRBV25-1
CDR3 protein: CASSDGSNTEAFF

D gene: TRBD2
J gene: TRBJ2-7
V gene: TRBV10-3
CDR3 protein: CAISGSGMVEQYF

D gene: -
J gene: TRBJ1-5
V gene: TRBV6-5
CDR3 protein: CASSYGPHNQPQHF

D gene: -
J gene: TRBJ2-1
V gene: TRBV20-1
CDR3 protein: CSQKGGRERNEQFF

D gene: -
J gene: TRBJ2-1
V gene: TRBV7-2
CDR3 protein: CASSLAMANEQFF

D gene: -
J gene: TRBJ1-1
V gene: TRBV9
CDR3 protein: CASSVLYATEAFF

D gene: TRBD2
J gene: TRBJ2-7
V gene: TRBV7-9
CDR3 protein: CASKLSGSPYEQYF

D gene: -
J gene: TRBJ2-7
V gene: TRBV20-1
CDR3 protein: CSARDPTAEAYEQYF

D gene: -
J gene: TRBJ2-2
V gene: TRBV12-3/TRBV12-4
CDR3 protein: CASRTSTGELFF

D gene: -
J gene: TRBJ2-5
V gene: TRBV7-8
CDR3 protein: CASSLGRASETQYF

D gene: -
J gene: TRBJ2-1
V gene: TRBV20-1
CDR3 protein: CSAIRPSGSSLQQFF

D gene: -
J gene: TRBJ2-7
V gene: TRBV12-3/TRBV12-4
CDR3 protein: CASRPSTRAGEQYF

D gene: -
J gene: TRBJ1-1
V gene: TRBV7-9
CDR3 protein: CASSSYGLRNTEAFF

D gene: -
J gene: TRBJ2-2
V gene: TRBV20-1
CDR3 protein: CSARDIDVGTGELFF

D gene: -
J gene: TRBJ1-6
V gene: TRBV7-9
CDR3 protein: CASSPPGPFSPLHF

D gene: TRBD1
J gene: TRBJ2-7
V gene: TRBV2
CDR3 protein: CASSSTGVEQYF

D gene: -
J gene: TRBJ1-1
V gene: TRBV12-3/TRBV12-4
CDR3 protein: CASSLGRAGAFF

D gene: -
J gene: TRBJ2-7
V gene: TRBV7-2
CDR3 protein: CASSPDGRRTEQYF

D gene: -
J gene: TRBJ1-5
V gene: TRBV28
CDR3 protein: CASSVKVNNQPQHF

D gene: TRBD1
J gene: TRBJ1-5
V gene: TRBV29-1
CDR3 protein: CSVGWGQGSNQPQHF

D gene: -
J gene: TRBJ2-7
V gene: TRBV28
CDR3 protein: CASCVGAEQYF

D gene: -
J gene: TRBJ2-5
V gene: TRBV6-1
CDR3 protein: CASSERARPRSPYF

D gene: -
J gene: TRBJ2-2
V gene: TRBV24-1
CDR3 protein: CATSDGDFTGELFF

D gene: -
J gene: TRBJ1-2
V gene: TRBV18
CDR3 protein: CASSPRTGGPFWGYTF

D gene: -
J gene: TRBJ1-3
V gene: TRBV11-2
CDR3 protein: CASSLVGQGIILSSGNTIYF

D gene: -
J gene: TRBJ2-1
V gene: TRBV29-1
CDR3 protein: CSVAGGMHYNEQFF